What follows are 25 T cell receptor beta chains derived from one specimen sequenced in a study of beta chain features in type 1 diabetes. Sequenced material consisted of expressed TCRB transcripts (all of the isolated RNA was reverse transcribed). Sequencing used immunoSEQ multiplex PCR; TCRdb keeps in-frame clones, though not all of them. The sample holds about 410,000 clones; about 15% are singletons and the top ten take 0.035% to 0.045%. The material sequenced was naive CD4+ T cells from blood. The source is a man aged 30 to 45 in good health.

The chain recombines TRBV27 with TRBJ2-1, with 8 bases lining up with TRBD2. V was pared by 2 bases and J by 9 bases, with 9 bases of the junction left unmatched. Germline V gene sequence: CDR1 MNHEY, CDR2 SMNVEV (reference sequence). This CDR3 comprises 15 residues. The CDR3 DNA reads TGTGCCAGCAGTTTAGCAGCGGGGGCCCTGGGTGAGCAGTTCTTC. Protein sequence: CASSLAAGALGEQFF.

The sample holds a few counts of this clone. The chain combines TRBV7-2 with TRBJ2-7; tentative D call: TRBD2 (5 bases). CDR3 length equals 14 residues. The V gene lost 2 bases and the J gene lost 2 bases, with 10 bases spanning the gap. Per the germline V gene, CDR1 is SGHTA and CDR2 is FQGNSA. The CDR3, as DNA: TGTGCCAGCAGCTTAAAGCCGACTACCTACGAGCAGTACTTC. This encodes CASSLKPTTYEQYF. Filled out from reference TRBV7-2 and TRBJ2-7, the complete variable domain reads GAGVSQSPSNKVTEKGKDVELRCDPISGHTALYWYRQSLGQGLEFLIYFQGNSAPDKSGLPSDRFSAERTGGSVSTLTIQRTQQEDSAVYLCASSLKPTTYEQYFGPGTRLTVT.

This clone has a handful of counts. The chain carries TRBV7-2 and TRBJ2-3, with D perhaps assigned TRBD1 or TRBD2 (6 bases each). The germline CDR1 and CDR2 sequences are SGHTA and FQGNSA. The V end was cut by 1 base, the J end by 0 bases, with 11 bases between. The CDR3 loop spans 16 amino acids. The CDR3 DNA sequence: TGTGCCAGCAGCTTAGTTCGGGGGCTGAGCACAGATACGCAGTATTTT. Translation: CASSLVRGLSTDTQYF.

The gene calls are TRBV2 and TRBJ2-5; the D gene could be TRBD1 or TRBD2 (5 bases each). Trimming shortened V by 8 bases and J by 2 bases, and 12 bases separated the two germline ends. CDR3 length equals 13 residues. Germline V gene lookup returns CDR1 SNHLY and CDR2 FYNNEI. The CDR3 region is CASGGGWQETQYF. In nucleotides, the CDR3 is TGTGCCAGCGGTGGGGGTTGGCAAGAGACCCAGTACTTC. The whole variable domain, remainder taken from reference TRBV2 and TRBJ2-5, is EPEVTQTPSHQVTQMGQEVILRCVPISNHLYFYWYRQILGQKVEFLVSFYNNEISEKSEIFDDQFSVERPDGSNFTLKIRSTKLEDSAMYFCASGGGWQETQYFGPGTRLLVL.

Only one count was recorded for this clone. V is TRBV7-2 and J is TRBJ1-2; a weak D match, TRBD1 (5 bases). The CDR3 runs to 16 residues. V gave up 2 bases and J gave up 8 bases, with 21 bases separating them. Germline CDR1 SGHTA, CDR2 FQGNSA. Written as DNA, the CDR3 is TGTGCCAGCAGCTTATCCGGGACGCAGACATTTCAGGGCTACACCTTC. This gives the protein CASSLSGTQTFQGYTF.

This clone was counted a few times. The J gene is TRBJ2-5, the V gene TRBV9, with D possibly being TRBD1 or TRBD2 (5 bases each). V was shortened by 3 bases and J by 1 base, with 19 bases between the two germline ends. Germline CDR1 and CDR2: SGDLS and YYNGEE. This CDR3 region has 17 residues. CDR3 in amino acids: CASSAETGTPSQETQYF. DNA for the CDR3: TGTGCCAGCAGCGCGGAGACCGGGACGCCCTCCCAAGAGACCCAGTACTTC. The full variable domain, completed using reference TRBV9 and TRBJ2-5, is DSGVTQTPKHLITATGQRVTLRCSPRSGDLSVYWYQQSLDQGLQFLIQYYNGEERAKGNILERFSAQQFPDLHSELNLSSLELGDSALYFCASSAETGTPSQETQYFGPGTRLLVL.

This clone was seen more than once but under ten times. The CDR3 sequence: CASSPPASPLHF. CDR3 nucleotides: TGTGCCAGCAGCCCCCCGGCATCACCCCTCCACTTT. The V call is TRBV14, the J call TRBJ1-6, with unresolved D. V was cut by 4 bases and J by 10 bases, with 8 bases left in between. The CDR3 covers 12 residues. The germline gives CDR1 SGHDN, CDR2 FVKESK.

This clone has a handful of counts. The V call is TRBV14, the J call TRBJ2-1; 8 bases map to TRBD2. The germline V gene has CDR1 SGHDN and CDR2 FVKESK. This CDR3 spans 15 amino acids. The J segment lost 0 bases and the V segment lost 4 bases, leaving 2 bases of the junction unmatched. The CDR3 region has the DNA TGTGCCAGCAGCCCGGGGGGGAGCTCCTACAATGAGCAGTTCTTC. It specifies CASSPGGSSYNEQFF.

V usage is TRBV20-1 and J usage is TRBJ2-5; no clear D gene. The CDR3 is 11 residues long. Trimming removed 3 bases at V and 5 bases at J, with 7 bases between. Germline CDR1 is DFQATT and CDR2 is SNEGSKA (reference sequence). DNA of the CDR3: TGCAGTGCTAGTCCAGACGAGACCCAGTACTTC. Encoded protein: CSASPDETQYF.

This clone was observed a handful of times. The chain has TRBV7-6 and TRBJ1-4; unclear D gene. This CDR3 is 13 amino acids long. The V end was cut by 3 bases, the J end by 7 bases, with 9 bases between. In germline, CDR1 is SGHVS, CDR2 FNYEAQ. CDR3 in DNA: TGTGCCAGCAGCTTGGGTAGGGTTGAAAAACTGTTTTTT. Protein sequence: CASSLGRVEKLFF.

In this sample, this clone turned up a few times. CDR3 in DNA: TGTGCCAGCAGACGACTAGCGGCCCAAGAGACCCAGTACTTC. Translation: CASRRLAAQETQYF. The V gene is TRBV6-5, the J gene TRBJ2-5, with TRBD2 matching 9 bases. Trimming removed 6 bases from V and 1 base from J; junction bases left unmatched: 3. This CDR3 contains 14 residues. Germline values: CDR1 MNHEY, CDR2 SVGAGI.

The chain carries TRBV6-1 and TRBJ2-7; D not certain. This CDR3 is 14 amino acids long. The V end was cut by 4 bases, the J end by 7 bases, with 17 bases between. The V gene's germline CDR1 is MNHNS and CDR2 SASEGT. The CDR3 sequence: CASSALPAAGEQYV. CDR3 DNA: TGTGCCAGCAGTGCCCTTCCGGCCGCCGGGGAGCAGTACGTC.

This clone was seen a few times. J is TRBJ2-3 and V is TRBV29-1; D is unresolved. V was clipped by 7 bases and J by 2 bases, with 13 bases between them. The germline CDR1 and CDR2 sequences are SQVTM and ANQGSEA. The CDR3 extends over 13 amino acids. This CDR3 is CSAPKGNTDTQYF. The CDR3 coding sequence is TGCAGCGCTCCCAAGGGCAACACAGATACGCAGTATTTT.

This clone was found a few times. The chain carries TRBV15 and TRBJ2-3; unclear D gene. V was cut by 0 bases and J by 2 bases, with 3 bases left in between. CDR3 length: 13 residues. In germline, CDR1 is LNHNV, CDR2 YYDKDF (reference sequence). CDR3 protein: CATSRDNTDTQYF. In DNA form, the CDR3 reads TGTGCCACCAGCAGAGATAACACAGATACGCAGTATTTT. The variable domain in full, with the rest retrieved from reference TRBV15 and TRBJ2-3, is DAMVIQNPRYQVTQFGKPVTLSCSQTLNHNVMYWYQQKSSQAPKLLFHYYDKDFNNEADTPDNFQSRRPNTSFCFLDIRSPGLGDTAMYLCATSRDNTDTQYFGPGTRLTVL.

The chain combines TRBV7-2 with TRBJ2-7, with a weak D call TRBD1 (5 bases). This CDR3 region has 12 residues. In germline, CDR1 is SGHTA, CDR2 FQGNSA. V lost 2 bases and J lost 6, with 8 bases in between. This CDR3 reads CASSLITGEQYF. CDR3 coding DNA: TGTGCCAGCAGCTTAATCACAGGCGAGCAGTACTTC.

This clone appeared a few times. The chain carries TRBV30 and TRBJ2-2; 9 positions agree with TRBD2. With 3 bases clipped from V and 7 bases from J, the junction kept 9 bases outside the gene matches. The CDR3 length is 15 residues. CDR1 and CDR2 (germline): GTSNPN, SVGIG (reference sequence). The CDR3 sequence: CAWSQTLAGVGELFF. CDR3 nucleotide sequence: TGTGCCTGGAGCCAGACGTTAGCGGGAGTCGGGGAGCTGTTTTTT.

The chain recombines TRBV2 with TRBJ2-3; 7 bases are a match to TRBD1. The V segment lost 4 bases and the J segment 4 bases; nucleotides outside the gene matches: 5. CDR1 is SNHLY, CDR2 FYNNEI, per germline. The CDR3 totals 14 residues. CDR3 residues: CASSVGRGSDTQYF. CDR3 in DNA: TGTGCCAGCAGTGTTGGCAGGGGGTCAGATACGCAGTATTTT.

Written as DNA, the CDR3 is TGCGCCAGCAGCCCCTCCTCCTGGGCAGATACGCAGTATTTT. Translation: CASSPSSWADTQYF. The chain uses TRBV5-1 and TRBJ2-3; no definite D call. CDR1 is SGHRS and CDR2 is YFSETQ in the germline V gene. CDR3 length: 14 residues. Trimming stripped 4 bases from V and 4 bases from J, with 13 bases between.

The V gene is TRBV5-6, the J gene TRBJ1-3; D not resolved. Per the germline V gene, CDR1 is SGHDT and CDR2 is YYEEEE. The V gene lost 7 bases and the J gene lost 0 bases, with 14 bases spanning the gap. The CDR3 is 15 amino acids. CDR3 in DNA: TGTGCCAGCGGTTTGAAGCGGGCCTCTGGAAACACCATATATTTT. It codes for CASGLKRASGNTIYF. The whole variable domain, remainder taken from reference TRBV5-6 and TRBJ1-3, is DAGVTQSPTHLIKTRGQQVTLRCSPKSGHDTVSWYQQALGQGPQFIFQYYEEEERQRGNFPDRFSGHQFPNYSSELNVNALLLGDSALYLCASGLKRASGNTIYFGEGSWLTVV.

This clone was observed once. The CDR3 sequence: CASGPGLDSNQPQHF. DNA of the CDR3: TGTGCCAGCGGGCCAGGGCTTGATAGCAATCAGCCCCAGCATTTT. The chain carries TRBV6-1 and TRBJ1-5; weak D call: TRBD1 (5 bases). There are 15 residues in the CDR3. CDR1 and CDR2 (germline): MNHNS, SASEGT. Deletions cut 8 bases from V and 0 bases from J, with 14 bases between.

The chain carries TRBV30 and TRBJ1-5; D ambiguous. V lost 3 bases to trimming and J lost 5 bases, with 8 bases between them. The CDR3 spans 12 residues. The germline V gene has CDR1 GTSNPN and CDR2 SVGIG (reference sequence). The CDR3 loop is CAWSPPYQPQHF. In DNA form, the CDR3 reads TGTGCCTGGAGCCCCCCCTATCAGCCCCAGCATTTT.

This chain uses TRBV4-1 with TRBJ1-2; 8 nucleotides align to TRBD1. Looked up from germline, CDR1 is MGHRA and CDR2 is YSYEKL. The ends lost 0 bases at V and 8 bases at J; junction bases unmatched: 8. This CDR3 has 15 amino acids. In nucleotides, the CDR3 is TGCGCCAGCAGCCAAGACAGGGGGCGAGGGGACGGCTACACCTTC. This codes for CASSQDRGRGDGYTF.

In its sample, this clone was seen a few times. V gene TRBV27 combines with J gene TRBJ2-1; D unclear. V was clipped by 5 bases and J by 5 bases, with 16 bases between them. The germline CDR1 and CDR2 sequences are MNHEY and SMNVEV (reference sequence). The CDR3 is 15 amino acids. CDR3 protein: CASSPRWGRDNEQFF. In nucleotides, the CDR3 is TGTGCCAGCAGTCCCCGGTGGGGTCGGGACAATGAGCAGTTCTTC.

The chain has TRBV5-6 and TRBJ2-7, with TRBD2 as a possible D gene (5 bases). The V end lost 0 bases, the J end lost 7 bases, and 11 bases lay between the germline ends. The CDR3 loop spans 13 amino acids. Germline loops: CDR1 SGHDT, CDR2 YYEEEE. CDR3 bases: TGTGCCAGCAGCTTGGCCAGTGGAGGTGAGCAGTACGTC. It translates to CASSLASGGEQYV.

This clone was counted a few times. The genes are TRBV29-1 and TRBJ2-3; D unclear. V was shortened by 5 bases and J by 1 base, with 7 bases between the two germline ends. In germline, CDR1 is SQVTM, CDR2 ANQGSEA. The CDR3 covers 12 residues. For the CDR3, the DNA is TGCAGCGTTATCCCTGGCACAGATACGCAGTATTTT. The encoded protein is CSVIPGTDTQYF.